This T cell receptor beta chain appears in the sequencing data of a study of shared clonotypes between healthy human individuals. Repertoires were generated with immunoSEQ multiplex PCR, while TCRdb's copy carries only in-frame clones and drops some. The sample records fewer than 1.8 million clones, approximately 98.5% being singletons. Notes on this clone: Antigen: not known.

Study-level findings and limits: Rarefaction demonstrated incomplete sorted-subset sequencing despite large depth. How much donors shared clonotypes was expected to be affected by sequencing depth.

The V and J ends lost 0 bases and 5 bases respectively, with 10 bases between them. The CDR3 length is 14 residues. Per germline, CDR1 SGDLS and CDR2 YYNGEE. Input material: naive CD4+ T cells sorted from blood. Subset denoted: CD45RA+ positively selected. The TCR was taken from a man aged 30-40 years in good health. The rearrangement joins TRBV9 to TRBJ2-3; D gene uncertain. The CDR3 DNA is TGTGCCAGCAGCGTAGGTCCATTGCAAGATACGCAGTATTTT. Translation gives CASSVGPLQDTQYF.